Listed below are T cell receptor beta chains from one sample, sequenced in a study of cytomegalovirus exposure and HLA in healthy donors. The repertoire was sequenced with immunoSEQ multiplex PCR; TCRdb's copy has only in-frame clones and lacks some. Seen here are 250,000 to 300,000 clones, about nine tenths observed once, and the top ten hold around 1.7%. The sample consisted of PBMCs. The receptors shown here come from a girl aged 2-10 years in good health and CMV-seronegative. Both conserved end residues are part of each CDR3. A D gene is named only where the DNA matches it firmly.

d_call	v_call	j_call	cdr3_aa
TRBD2	TRBV15	TRBJ2-3	CATSRVIAGYTDTQYF
NA	TRBV5-6	TRBJ2-5	CASSLAGPVIETQYF
TRBD1	TRBV18	TRBJ2-7	CASSLTGDEQYF
NA	TRBV4-1	TRBJ2-7	CASSRRLQGDEQYF
NA	TRBV28	TRBJ2-7	CASSLYQKSSYEQYF
NA	TRBV9	TRBJ1-2	CASSVEGQGDNGYTF
TRBD2	TRBV28	TRBJ2-5	CASSFALAGNQETQYF
NA	TRBV28	TRBJ2-7	CASSLGGLNEQYF
TRBD1	TRBV2	TRBJ1-4	CASRDRGITNEKLFF
NA	TRBV19	TRBJ1-5	CASSTIGGGNQPQHF
NA	TRBV28	TRBJ2-5	CASSLGGQETQYF
TRBD2	TRBV18	TRBJ2-5	CASSPYSGQETQYF
TRBD2	TRBV6-6	TRBJ2-1	CASSRTSGGINEQFF
TRBD1	TRBV12-5	TRBJ1-1	CASGFEGAIRAFF
TRBD2	TRBV10-3	TRBJ2-1	CAISVGGAQNEQFF
TRBD2	TRBV7-6	TRBJ2-1	CASSSPLTSGGHLGYEQFF
NA	TRBV11-2	TRBJ2-2	CASSLGLYTGELFF
TRBD1	TRBV4-1	TRBJ1-2	CASSQDPGGYGYTF
NA	TRBV5-1	TRBJ2-1	CASRRVVSSYNEQFF
NA	TRBV25-1	TRBJ2-1	CASSESRGRGVEQFF
TRBD2	TRBV5-3	TRBJ2-3	CARRPGLAVCTDTQYF
TRBD1	TRBV5-1	TRBJ1-1	CASSLEGQVNTEAFF
NA	TRBV27	TRBJ2-5	CASSKPGHHGPQYF
NA	TRBV5-6	TRBJ2-3	CASSQDFPFTDTQYF
NA	TRBV21-1	TRBJ2-7	CASGALARDYEQYF
NA	TRBV10-2	TRBJ2-1	CASSESSNEQFF
TRBD2	TRBV5-4	TRBJ2-7	CASSLELATYEQYF
NA	TRBV27	TRBJ2-1	CASRYSSYNEQFF
NA	TRBV18	TRBJ2-5	CASSPWLVREGETQYF
TRBD2	TRBV5-1	TRBJ2-2	CASSAGLARTGELFF
TRBD2	TRBV7-3	TRBJ2-5	CASSARSGGGLQETQYF
TRBD2	TRBV4-1	TRBJ2-1	CASSQPGGGYEQFF
TRBD1	TRBV14	TRBJ2-1	CASSFPGTGYNEQFF
TRBD1	TRBV7-9	TRBJ2-7	CASSFADRGPYEQYF
NA	TRBV7-9	TRBJ2-4	CASSLVLGSGVLAKNIQYF
NA	TRBV11-2	TRBJ2-7	CASSPAGEQYF
TRBD2	TRBV5-5	TRBJ2-3	CASVITSGRVPGTDTQYF
NA	TRBV4-2	TRBJ2-7	CASSLHRGLGGYEQYF
NA	TRBV7-6	TRBJ2-2	CASSLDTVAGELFF
NA	TRBV7-2	TRBJ2-3	CTSSLGGWGTDTQYF
NA	TRBV28	TRBJ1-5	CASSEIRGSNQPQHF
NA	TRBV27	TRBJ1-4	CASTPRGATNEKLFF
NA	TRBV2	TRBJ2-6	CASMGTPNSGANVLTF
NA	TRBV18	TRBJ1-1	CASSPRPGNTEAFF
NA	TRBV4-1	TRBJ1-6	CASSPEDGSSYNSPLHF